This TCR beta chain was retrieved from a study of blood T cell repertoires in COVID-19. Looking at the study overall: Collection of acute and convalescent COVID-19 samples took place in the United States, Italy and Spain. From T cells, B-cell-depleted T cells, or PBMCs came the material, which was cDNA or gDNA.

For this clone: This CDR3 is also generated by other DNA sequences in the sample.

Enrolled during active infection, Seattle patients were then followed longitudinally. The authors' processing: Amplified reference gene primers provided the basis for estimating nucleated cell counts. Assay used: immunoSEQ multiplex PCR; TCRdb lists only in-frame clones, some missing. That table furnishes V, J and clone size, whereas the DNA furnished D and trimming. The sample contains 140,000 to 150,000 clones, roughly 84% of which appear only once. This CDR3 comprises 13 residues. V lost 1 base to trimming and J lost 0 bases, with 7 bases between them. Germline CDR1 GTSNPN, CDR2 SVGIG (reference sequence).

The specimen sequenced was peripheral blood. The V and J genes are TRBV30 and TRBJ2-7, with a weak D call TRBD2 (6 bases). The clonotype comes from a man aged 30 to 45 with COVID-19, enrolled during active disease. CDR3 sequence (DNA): TGTGCCTGGAGTGCGGGACTCTCCTACGAGCAGTACTTC. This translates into CAWSAGLSYEQYF.